The T cell receptor (beta chain) under discussion was sequenced for a study of T cell responses to AZD1222 COVID-19 vaccine. The data were produced by immunoSEQ multiplex PCR, yet TCRdb's version contains in-frame clones alone and is incomplete. The repertoire holds 95,000 to 150,000 clones, with roughly 92% as singletons. V dropped 1 base and J dropped 10 bases, with 8 bases sitting between them. This CDR3 spans 13 amino acids. CDR1 is SNHLY and CDR2 is FYNNEI in the germline V gene. Sequencing was performed on peripheral blood, taken on day 0 of AZD1222 vaccination. The sequence came from an adult in good health. The chain carries TRBV2 and TRBJ1-6; D gene uncertain. The CDR3 loop is CASSEGGPSPLHF. CDR3 nucleotides: TGTGCCAGCAGTGAAGGTGGACCCTCACCCCTCCACTTT.